What follows is one TCR beta chain and its context. Its cognate antigen is unknown. TCRdb keeps only in-frame clones here, not all; method: immunoSEQ multiplex PCR. The sample lists 20,000 to 25,000 clones, 80% to 90% occurring once. Trimming removed 5 bases at V and 1 base at J, with 8 bases between. CDR1 is LNHDA and CDR2 is SQIVND in the germline V gene (reference sequence). This CDR3 contains 13 residues. This entry belongs to a study of T cells in localized non-small cell lung cancer. Study outcomes and limitations: Uninvolved neighboring lung showed the greatest T cell clonality, exceeding tumor.

J is TRBJ1-2 and V is TRBV19; no reliable D call. The clonotype originates from a man between 40 and 75 years old with stage II squamous cell lung carcinoma. Material: PBMCs, obtained before any cancer treatment. In DNA form, the CDR3 reads TGTGCCAGTAGTTCGGTGGGTAACTATGGCTACACCTTC. It translates to CASSSVGNYGYTF.